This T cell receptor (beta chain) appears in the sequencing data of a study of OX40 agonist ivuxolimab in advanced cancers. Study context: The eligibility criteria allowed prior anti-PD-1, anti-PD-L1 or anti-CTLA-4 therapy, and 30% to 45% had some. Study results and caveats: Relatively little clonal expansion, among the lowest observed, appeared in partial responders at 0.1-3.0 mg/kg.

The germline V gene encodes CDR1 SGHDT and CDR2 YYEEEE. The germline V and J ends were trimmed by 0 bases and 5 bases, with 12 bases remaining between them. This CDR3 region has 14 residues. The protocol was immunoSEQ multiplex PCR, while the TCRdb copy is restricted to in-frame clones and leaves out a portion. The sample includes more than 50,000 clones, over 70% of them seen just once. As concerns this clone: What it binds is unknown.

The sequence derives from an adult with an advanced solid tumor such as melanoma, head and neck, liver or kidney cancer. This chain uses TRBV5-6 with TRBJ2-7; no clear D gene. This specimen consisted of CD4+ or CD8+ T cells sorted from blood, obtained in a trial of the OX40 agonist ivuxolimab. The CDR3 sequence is CASSLGTQMHEQYF. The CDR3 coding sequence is TGTGCCAGCAGCTTGGGGACCCAAATGCACGAGCAGTACTTC.